This TCR beta chain was sequenced during a study of circulating tumor DNA in untreated peripheral T-cell lymphoma. Clones were read by immunoSEQ multiplex PCR, and TCRdb kept only the in-frame ones, dropping some. The profile shows roughly 9,000 clones, roughly four fifths of them singletons. Before treatment, baseline tumor tissue was collected for sequencing. Between the trimmed V and J ends, which lost 6 bases and 5 bases, there was a span of 13 bases. Germline CDR1 is LNHDA and CDR2 is SQIVND (reference sequence). CDR3 length equals 13 residues. V and J are TRBV19 and TRBJ2-5, with D hard to call. Sequencing was carried out using tumor tissue. The clonotype originates from a human donor with peripheral T-cell lymphoma. The CDR3 DNA follows: TGTGCCAGTAGGGTCCCGGCCGGGGAGACCCAGTACTTC. As protein: CASRVPAGETQYF. The variable domain in full, with the rest retrieved from reference TRBV19 and TRBJ2-5, is DGGITQSPKYLFRKEGQNVTLSCEQNLNHDAMYWYRQDPGQGLRLIYYSQIVNDFQKGDIAEGYSVSREKKESFPLTVTSAQKNPTAFYLCASRVPAGETQYFGPGTRLLVL.